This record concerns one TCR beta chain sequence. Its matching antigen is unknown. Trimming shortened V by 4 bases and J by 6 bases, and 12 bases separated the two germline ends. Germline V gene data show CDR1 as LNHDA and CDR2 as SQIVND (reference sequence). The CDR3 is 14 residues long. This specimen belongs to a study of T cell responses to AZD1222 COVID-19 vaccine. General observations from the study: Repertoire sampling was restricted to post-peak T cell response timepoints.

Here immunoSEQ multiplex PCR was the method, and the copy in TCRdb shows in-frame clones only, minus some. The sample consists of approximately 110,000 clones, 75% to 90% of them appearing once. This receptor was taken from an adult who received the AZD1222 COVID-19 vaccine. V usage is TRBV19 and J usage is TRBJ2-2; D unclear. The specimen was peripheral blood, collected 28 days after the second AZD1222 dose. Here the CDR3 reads CASSKYGVAGELFF. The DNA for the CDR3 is TGTGCCAGTAGTAAATATGGGGTTGCCGGGGAGCTGTTTTTT.